Below are 25 T cell receptor beta chains sequenced from a single sample in a study of breast tumors, draining lymph nodes, adjacent tissues. Each CDR3 protein gets one entry after TCRdb re-called the multiplex PCR reads with MiXCR. The sample shows roughly 120,000 distinct CDR3 sequences, 20% of them seen only once. Axillary draining lymph nodes of breast cancer patients supplied the node samples. The sample was axillary lymph node tissue. These receptors all stem from a female donor with breast cancer. Some clones in this sample may be carry-over from other donors' samples.

This clonotype was recorded many times. The rearrangement uses TRBV29-1 and TRBJ2-1; tentatively, D is TRBD1 (7 bases). The germline V gene has CDR1 SQVTM and CDR2 ANQGSEA. The CDR3 is 13 residues long. The ends were cut back, 6 bases at V and 7 bases at J, with 16 bases in the middle. The CDR3 DNA is TGCAGCGTCCTCTCGGCAGGGGGGAATGAGCAGTTCTTC. This sequence encodes CSVLSAGGNEQFF.

On this clonotype itself: One base away lies a much larger clone, so this may be a sequencing read error. The CDR3 does not close with the conserved phenylalanine or tryptophan, likely indicating a read error. This chain joins TRBV4-1 and TRBJ1-5; weak D call: TRBD1 (5 bases). Germline V lookup: CDR1 MGHRA, CDR2 YSYEKL. The CDR3 runs 17 residues. V lost 2 bases and J 8 bases, leaving 22 bases between the germline ends. Here the CDR3 DNA reads TGCGCCAGCAGCCAATTCATTGGCCGGGACGGAATTGAGCCCCAGCATGTT. It translates to CASSQFIGRDGIEPQHV.

This clonotype showed up many times. The J gene is TRBJ2-7, the V gene TRBV5-4; D may be TRBD2 (6 bases). Germline CDR1 and CDR2: SGHNT and YYREEE (reference sequence). Trimming shortened V by 4 bases and J by 3 bases, and 14 bases separated the two germline ends. CDR3 size: 14 residues. The chain's CDR3 is CASSPGGSGYEQYF. CDR3 coding DNA: TGTGCCAGCAGCCCCGGTGGTAGCGGCTACGAGCAGTACTTC.

Remarks on this clonotype: A much more abundant neighbour one base away suggests this may be a read error. The chain couples TRBV6-1 to TRBJ1-2; the D gene is possibly TRBD1 (5 bases). The germline gives CDR1 MNHNS, CDR2 SASEGT. V was cut by 5 bases and J by 8 bases, with 15 bases left in between. The CDR3 has 13 residues. The CDR3 spells CASSSLGADGYTF. CDR3 in DNA: TGTGCCAGCAGTTCCCTCGGGGCTGACGGCTACACCTTC.

This chain connects TRBV27 to TRBJ2-5, with TRBD1 matching over 8 bases. The CDR3 consists of 15 residues. J lost 5 bases, V lost 2 bases, and 7 bases had no gene match. From germline, CDR1 is MNHEY and CDR2 SMNVEV (reference sequence). The CDR3 DNA sequence: TGTGCCAGCAGTTTACCGACAGGGGTGTGGGAGACCCAGTACTTC. Translated, it gives CASSLPTGVWETQYF.

This clonotype has at least ten counts. The chain carries TRBV3-1 and TRBJ2-1, with D maybe TRBD2 (5 bases). V gave up 1 base and J gave up 4 bases, with 11 bases separating them. Germline CDR1 LGHDT, CDR2 YNNKEL (reference sequence). The CDR3 is made up of 15 amino acids. Here the CDR3 reads CASSQGRGTYNEQFF. Written as DNA, the CDR3 is TGTGCCAGCAGCCAAGGACGGGGAACATACAATGAGCAGTTCTTC.

This clonotype came up many times. J is TRBJ1-6 and V is TRBV20-1, with D maybe TRBD1 (5 bases). V lost 4 bases and J lost 7, with 14 bases in between. The germline V gene encodes CDR1 DFQATT and CDR2 SNEGSKA (reference sequence). CDR3 size: 14 residues. The DNA of the CDR3 is TGCAGTGCTATACGTTTGGGGGTAAATTCACCCCTCCACTTT. Translation: CSAIRLGVNSPLHF.

This clonotype was seen a few times. The V gene is TRBV5-4, the J gene TRBJ2-3; D unresolved. This CDR3 is built from 14 residues. Trimming took off 4 bases at V and 6 bases at J, with 15 bases between the two ends. Per the germline V gene, CDR1 is SGHNT and CDR2 is YYREEE (reference sequence). The CDR3 loop reads CASSHRRNPDTQYF. The CDR3 DNA reads TGTGCCAGCAGCCACCGGAGAAACCCCGATACGCAGTATTTT. Based on the CDR3 plus reference TRBV5-4 and TRBJ2-3, the full variable domain is ETGVTQSPTHLIKTRGQQVTLRCSSQSGHNTVSWYQQALGQGPQFIFQYYREEENGRGNFPPRFSGLQFPNYSSELNVNALELDDSALYLCASSHRRNPDTQYFGPGTRLTVL.

Note on this clonotype: A much more abundant neighbour one base away suggests this may be a read error. The chain combines TRBV7-9 with TRBJ1-5; D unclear. CDR1 and CDR2 (germline): SEHNR, FQNEAQ (reference sequence). There are 12 residues in the CDR3. The CDR3: CGSSESNQPQHF. The CDR3 region has the DNA TGTGGCAGCAGCGAGTCCAATCAGCCCCAGCATTTT.

The table lists this clonotype with many counts. V gene TRBV5-5 combines with J gene TRBJ2-2; TRBD2 matches at 7 bases. Looked up from germline, CDR1 is SGHKS and CDR2 is YYEKEE (reference sequence). This CDR3 is built from 14 residues. V trimming: 3 bases; J trimming: 6 bases; junction bases outside the gene matches: 5. The CDR3 reads CASSYTSVPGELFF. The CDR3 nucleotides are TGTGCCAGCAGCTATACTAGCGTCCCCGGGGAGCTGTTTTTT.

Regarding this clonotype: It may be a read error: a sequence one base away is much more abundant. The V gene is TRBV14, the J gene TRBJ2-1, with 7 positions matching TRBD2. After removal of 1 base from V and 8 bases from J, the junction contained 2 bases not matched to a gene. CDR3 size: 13 residues. Germline lookup yields CDR1 SGHDN and CDR2 FVKESK. CDR3 amino acids: CASSQAGGDEQFF. DNA of the CDR3: TGTGCCAGCAGCCAAGCGGGAGGTGATGAGCAGTTCTTC. The full variable domain, rest sourced from reference TRBV14 and TRBJ2-1, is EAGVTQFPSHSVIEKGQTVTLRCDPISGHDNLYWYRRVMGKEIKFLLHFVKESKQDESGMPNNRFLAERTGGTYSTLKVQPAELEDSGVYFCASSQAGGDEQFFGPGTRLTVL.

This clonotype was recorded many times. The genes are TRBV29-1 and TRBJ1-2; maybe TRBD1 (6 bases). CDR1 is SQVTM, CDR2 ANQGSEA, per germline. The CDR3 length is 13 residues. Deletions cut 3 bases from V and 8 bases from J, with 16 bases between. CDR3 nucleotides: TGCAGCGTTGATGCCCGGGGGGCAGAAGGCTACACCTTC. Translated, it gives CSVDARGAEGYTF.

This clonotype was seen a few times. The V and J genes are TRBV15 and TRBJ1-2; 7 nucleotides line up with TRBD1. The V segment lost 3 bases and the J segment 4 bases; nucleotides outside the gene matches: 8. Germline V gives CDR1 LNHNV, CDR2 YYDKDF (reference sequence). The CDR3 contains 15 residues. The CDR3 sequence is CATSSLTGTAYGYTF. CDR3 in DNA: TGTGCCACCAGCAGCCTGACCGGGACAGCCTATGGCTACACCTTC.

Only a few counts were recorded for this clonotype. The V and J genes are TRBV5-1 and TRBJ2-2; the D gene could be TRBD1 or TRBD2 (5 bases each). Trimming removed 6 bases from V and 4 bases from J, with 13 bases in between. Germline CDR1 is SGHRS and CDR2 is YFSETQ. The CDR3 is 14 residues long. Written as DNA, the CDR3 is TGCGCCAGCACCCCTTCTGGGGGCACCGGGGAGCTGTTTTTT. It translates to CASTPSGGTGELFF.

This sequence joins TRBV19 and TRBJ1-1; 10 bases map to TRBD1. The CDR3 sequence is 16 residues long. V shed 7 bases and J 6 bases; nucleotides not matched to a gene: 14. Germline V gene sequence: CDR1 LNHDA, CDR2 SQIVND (reference sequence). CDR3 region: CASKNRDRGRAAEAFF. CDR3 DNA: TGTGCCAGTAAGAACCGGGACAGGGGACGCGCCGCTGAAGCTTTCTTT. Full variable domain (missing parts from reference TRBV19 and TRBJ1-1): DGGITQSPKYLFRKEGQNVTLSCEQNLNHDAMYWYRQDPGQGLRLIYYSQIVNDFQKGDIAEGYSVSREKKESFPLTVTSAQKNPTAFYLCASKNRDRGRAAEAFFGQGTRLTVV.

This clonotype was seen at least ten times. J is TRBJ2-7 and V is TRBV11-2; 7 nucleotides line up with TRBD2. CDR1 is SGHAT and CDR2 is FQNNGV in the germline V gene. The V and J ends lost 3 bases and 3 bases, in that order; junction bases with no gene match: 2. The CDR3 sequence is 13 residues long. The CDR3 bases are TGTGCCAGCAGCTTTGGGGACTACTACGAGCAGTACTTC. Amino acids: CASSFGDYYEQYF.

This clonotype was picked up many times. The chain carries TRBV6-1 and TRBJ1-6; 11 nucleotides align to TRBD1. The CDR3 extends over 17 amino acids. Germline V CDR1 and CDR2: MNHNS, SASEGT. J was trimmed by 0 bases and V by 4 bases; bases with no gene match: 2. CDR3 residues: CASSGDRGNSYNSPLHF. The CDR3, as DNA: TGTGCCAGCAGTGGGGACAGGGGGAACTCCTATAATTCACCCCTCCACTTT.

J is TRBJ2-5 and V is TRBV20-1; weak D call: TRBD2 (6 bases). Germline V CDR1 and CDR2: DFQATT, SNEGSKA (reference sequence). This CDR3 spans 14 amino acids. V shed 2 bases and J shed 3 bases, with 13 bases lying between them. CDR3 bases: TGCAGTGCTAGACAAACTAGCAGAGAAGAGACCCAGTACTTC. It specifies CSARQTSREETQYF.

This clonotype was recorded at least ten times. The chain joins TRBV19 to TRBJ1-4; TRBD1 matches at 12 bases. V dropped 8 bases and J dropped 7; count of bases not matched to a gene: 2. Germline V gene sequence: CDR1 LNHDA, CDR2 SQIVND (reference sequence). This CDR3 spans 13 amino acids. CDR3: CASGDRGPEKLFF. The CDR3 DNA is TGTGCCAGTGGGGACAGGGGGCCTGAAAAACTGTTTTTT.

This clonotype showed up many times. The chain carries TRBV5-4 and TRBJ2-1; D remains unclear. The ends were cut back, 4 bases at V and 5 bases at J, with 7 bases in the middle. The CDR3 length is 12 residues. CDR1 is SGHNT, CDR2 YYREEE, per germline (reference sequence). CDR3 sequence: CASSTTHNEQFF. The CDR3 bases are TGTGCCAGCAGCACAACTCACAATGAGCAGTTCTTC. The full variable domain, completed using reference TRBV5-4 and TRBJ2-1, is ETGVTQSPTHLIKTRGQQVTLRCSSQSGHNTVSWYQQALGQGPQFIFQYYREEENGRGNFPPRFSGLQFPNYSSELNVNALELDDSALYLCASSTTHNEQFFGPGTRLTVL.

V usage is TRBV2 and J usage is TRBJ1-1, with a possible D match to TRBD1 (5 bases). The V gene's germline CDR1 is SNHLY and CDR2 FYNNEI. This CDR3 is built from 13 residues. The ends were cut back, 8 bases at V and 1 base at J, with 11 bases in the middle. The CDR3 DNA reads TGTGCCAGCCGTAGGACATCGAACACTGAAGCTTTCTTT. Its protein is CASRRTSNTEAFF.

This clonotype was counted once. This may be a read error: a much more frequent sequence differs by one nucleotide. V and J are TRBV20-1 and TRBJ2-2, with 13 bases matching TRBD2. Unmatched junction bases numbered 5, after V lost 0 bases and J lost 4 bases. From germline, CDR1 is DFQATT and CDR2 SNEGSKA (reference sequence). The CDR3 is 17 amino acids. The CDR3 sequence: CSAREGLAGPSTGELFF. In nucleotides, the CDR3 is TGCAGTGCTAGAGAGGGACTAGCGGGACCGAGCACCGGGGAGCTGTTTTTT.

This clonotype was recorded at least ten times. V and J are TRBV5-5 and TRBJ1-4, with D tentatively TRBD1 (6 bases). This CDR3 contains 16 residues. Trimming stripped 3 bases from V and 7 bases from J, with 19 bases between. Germline lookup yields CDR1 SGHKS and CDR2 YYEKEE (reference sequence). This CDR3 reads CASSSNYRVSGEKLFF. CDR3 nucleotide sequence: TGTGCCAGCAGCTCGAACTACAGGGTGAGCGGTGAAAAACTGTTTTTT.

This clonotype was recorded at least ten times. The CDR3, as DNA: TGTGCCAGCAGACTACCTGGGGCCAACGTCCTGACTTTC. Its translation is CASRLPGANVLTF. V usage is TRBV7-8 and J usage is TRBJ2-6; D gene unclear. CDR1 and CDR2 from the germline V gene are SGHVS and FQNEAQ. The CDR3 is made up of 13 amino acids. Trimming pared 6 bases from V and 2 bases from J, leaving 5 bases between.

This clonotype was counted ten times or more. CDR3 bases: TGTGCCAGCAGCCAAGTTCAACCTTATAATTCACCCCTCCACTTT. Amino acid sequence: CASSQVQPYNSPLHF. The rearrangement joins TRBV14 to TRBJ1-6; D gene ambiguous. CDR3 length: 15 residues. The V and J ends lost 1 base and 4 bases respectively, with 8 bases between them. Germline V gene sequence: CDR1 SGHDN, CDR2 FVKESK.